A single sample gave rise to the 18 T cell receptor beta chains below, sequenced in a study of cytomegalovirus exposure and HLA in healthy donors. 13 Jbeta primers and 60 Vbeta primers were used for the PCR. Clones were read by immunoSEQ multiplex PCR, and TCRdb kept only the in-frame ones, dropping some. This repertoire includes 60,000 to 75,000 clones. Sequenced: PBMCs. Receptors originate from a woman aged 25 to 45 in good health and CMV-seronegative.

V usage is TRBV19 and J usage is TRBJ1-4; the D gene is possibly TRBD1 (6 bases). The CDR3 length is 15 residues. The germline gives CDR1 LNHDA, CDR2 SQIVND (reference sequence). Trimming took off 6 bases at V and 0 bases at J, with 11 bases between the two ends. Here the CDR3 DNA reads TGTGCCAGTAGCCTCCCAGGGGCAACTAATGAAAAACTGTTTTTT. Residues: CASSLPGATNEKLFF.

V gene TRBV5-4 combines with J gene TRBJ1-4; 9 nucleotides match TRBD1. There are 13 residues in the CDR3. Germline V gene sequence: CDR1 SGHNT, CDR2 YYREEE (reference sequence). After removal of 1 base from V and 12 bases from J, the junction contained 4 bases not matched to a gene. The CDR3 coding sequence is TGTGCCAGCAGCTTGACAGGGGGCGGGGAACTGTTTTTT. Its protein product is CASSLTGGGELFF.

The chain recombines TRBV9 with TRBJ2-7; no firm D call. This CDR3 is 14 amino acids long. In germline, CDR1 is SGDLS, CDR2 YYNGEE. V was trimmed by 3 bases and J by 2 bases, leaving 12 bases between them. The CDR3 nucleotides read TGTGCCAGCAGCGACGCCGACTGGCCCTACGAGCAGTACTTC. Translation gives CASSDADWPYEQYF.

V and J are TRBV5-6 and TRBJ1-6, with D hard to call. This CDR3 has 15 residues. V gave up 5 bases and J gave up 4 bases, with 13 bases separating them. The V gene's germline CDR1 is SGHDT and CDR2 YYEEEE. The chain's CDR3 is CASSFRTAYNSPLHF. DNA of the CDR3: TGTGCCAGCAGTTTCCGGACTGCTTATAATTCACCCCTCCACTTT.

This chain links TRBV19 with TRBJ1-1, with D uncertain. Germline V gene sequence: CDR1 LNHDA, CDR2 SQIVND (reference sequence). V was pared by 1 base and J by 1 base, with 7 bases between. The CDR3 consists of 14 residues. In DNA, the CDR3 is TGTGCCAGTAGTATAGCGGCAGGGAACACTGAAGCTTTCTTT. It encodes CASSIAAGNTEAFF.

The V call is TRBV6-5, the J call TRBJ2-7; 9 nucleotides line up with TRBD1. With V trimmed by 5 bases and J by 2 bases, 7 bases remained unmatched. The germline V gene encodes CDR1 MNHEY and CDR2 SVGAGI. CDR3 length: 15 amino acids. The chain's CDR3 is CASSPQGTGTYEQYF. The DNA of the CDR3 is TGTGCCAGCAGTCCTCAAGGGACAGGGACCTACGAGCAGTACTTC.

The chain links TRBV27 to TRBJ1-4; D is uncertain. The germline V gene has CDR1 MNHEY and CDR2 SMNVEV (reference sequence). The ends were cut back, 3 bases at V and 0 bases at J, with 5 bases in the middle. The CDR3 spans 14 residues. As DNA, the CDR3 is TGTGCCAGCAGTTTCTCTGCAACTAATGAAAAACTGTTTTTT. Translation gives CASSFSATNEKLFF.

The CDR3 is CASSWNGGNTEAFF. The CDR3 coding sequence is TGTGCCAGCAGCTGGAATGGAGGGAACACTGAAGCTTTCTTT. The chain joins TRBV7-3 to TRBJ1-1; D remains ambiguous. Between the trimmed V and J ends, which lost 4 bases and 1 base, there was a span of 10 bases. The CDR3 consists of 14 residues. Germline values: CDR1 SGHTA, CDR2 FQGTGA.

The CDR3 reads CASSLEGQGGNTIYF. The CDR3 DNA sequence: TGCGCCAGCAGCTTGGAGGGACAGGGAGGAAACACCATATATTTT. The J gene is TRBJ1-3, the V gene TRBV5-1; 9 positions match TRBD1. There are 15 residues in the CDR3. With V trimmed by 0 bases and J by 4 bases, 2 bases remained unmatched. CDR1 and CDR2 from the germline V gene are SGHRS and YFSETQ.

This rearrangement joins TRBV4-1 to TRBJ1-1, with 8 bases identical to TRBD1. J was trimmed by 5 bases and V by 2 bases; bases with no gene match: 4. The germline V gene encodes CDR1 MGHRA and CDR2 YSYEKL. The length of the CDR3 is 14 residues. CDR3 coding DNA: TGCGCCAGCAGCCAAACAGGGGGTGGAACTGAAGCTTTCTTT. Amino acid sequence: CASSQTGGGTEAFF.

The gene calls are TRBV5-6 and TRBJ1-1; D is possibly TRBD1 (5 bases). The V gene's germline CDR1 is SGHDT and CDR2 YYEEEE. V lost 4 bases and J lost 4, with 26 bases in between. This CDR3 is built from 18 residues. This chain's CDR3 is CASSPSQGITYRSTEAFF. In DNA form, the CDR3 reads TGTGCCAGCAGCCCAAGCCAGGGTATCACCTATAGGAGCACTGAAGCTTTCTTT.

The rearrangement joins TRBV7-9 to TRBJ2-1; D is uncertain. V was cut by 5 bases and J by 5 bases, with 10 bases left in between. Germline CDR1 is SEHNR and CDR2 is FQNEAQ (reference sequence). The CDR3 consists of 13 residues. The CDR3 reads CASSPDLHNEQFF. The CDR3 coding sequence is TGTGCCAGCAGCCCCGACTTACACAATGAGCAGTTCTTC.

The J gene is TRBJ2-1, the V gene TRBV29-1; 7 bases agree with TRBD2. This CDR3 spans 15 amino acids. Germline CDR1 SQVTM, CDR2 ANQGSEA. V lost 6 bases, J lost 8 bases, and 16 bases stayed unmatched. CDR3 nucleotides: TGCAGCGTCGCCCGGAGCGGGACCCCTTGGGATGAGCAGTTCTTC. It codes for CSVARSGTPWDEQFF.

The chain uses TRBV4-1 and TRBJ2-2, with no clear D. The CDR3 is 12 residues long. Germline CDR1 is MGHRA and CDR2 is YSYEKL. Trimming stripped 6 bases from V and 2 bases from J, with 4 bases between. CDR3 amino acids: CASRHNTGELFF. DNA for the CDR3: TGCGCCAGCAGACATAACACCGGGGAGCTGTTTTTT.

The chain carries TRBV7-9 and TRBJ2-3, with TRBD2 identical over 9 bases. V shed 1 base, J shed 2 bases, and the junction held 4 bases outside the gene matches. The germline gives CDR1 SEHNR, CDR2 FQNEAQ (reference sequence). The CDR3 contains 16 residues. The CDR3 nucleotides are TGTGCCAGCAGCTTAGGACTAGCGGTAACCACAGATACGCAGTATTTT. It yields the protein CASSLGLAVTTDTQYF.

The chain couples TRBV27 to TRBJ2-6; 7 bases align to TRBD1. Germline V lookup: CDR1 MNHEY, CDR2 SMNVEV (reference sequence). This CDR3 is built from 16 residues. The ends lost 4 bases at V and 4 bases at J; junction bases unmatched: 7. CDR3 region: CASSSQTGSGANVLTF. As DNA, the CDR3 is TGTGCCAGCAGTTCCCAGACAGGGTCCGGGGCCAACGTCCTGACTTTC.

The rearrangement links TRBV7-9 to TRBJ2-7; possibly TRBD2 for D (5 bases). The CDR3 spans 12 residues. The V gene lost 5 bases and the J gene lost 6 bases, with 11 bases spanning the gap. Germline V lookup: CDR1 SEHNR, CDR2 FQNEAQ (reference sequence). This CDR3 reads CASSLDRGEQYF. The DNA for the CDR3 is TGTGCCAGCAGCCTCGACCGGGGCGAGCAGTACTTC.

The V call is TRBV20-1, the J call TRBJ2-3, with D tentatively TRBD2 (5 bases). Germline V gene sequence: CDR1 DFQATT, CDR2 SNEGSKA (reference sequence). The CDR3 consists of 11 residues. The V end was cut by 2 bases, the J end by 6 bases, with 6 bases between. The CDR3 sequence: CSARREDTQYF. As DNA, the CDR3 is TGCAGTGCTAGAAGGGAGGATACGCAGTATTTT.